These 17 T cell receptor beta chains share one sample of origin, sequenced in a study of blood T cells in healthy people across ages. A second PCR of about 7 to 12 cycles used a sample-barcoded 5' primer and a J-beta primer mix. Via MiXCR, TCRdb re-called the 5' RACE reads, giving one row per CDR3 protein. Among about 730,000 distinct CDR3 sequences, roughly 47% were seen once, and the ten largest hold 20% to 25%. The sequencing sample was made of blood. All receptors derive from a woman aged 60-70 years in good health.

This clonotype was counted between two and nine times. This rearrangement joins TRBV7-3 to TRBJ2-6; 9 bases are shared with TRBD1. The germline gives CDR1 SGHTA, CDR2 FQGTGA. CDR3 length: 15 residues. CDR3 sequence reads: CATQGAESGANVLTF. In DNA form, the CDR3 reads TGTGCTACACAGGGGGCTGAATCTGGGGCCAACGTCCTGACTTTC.

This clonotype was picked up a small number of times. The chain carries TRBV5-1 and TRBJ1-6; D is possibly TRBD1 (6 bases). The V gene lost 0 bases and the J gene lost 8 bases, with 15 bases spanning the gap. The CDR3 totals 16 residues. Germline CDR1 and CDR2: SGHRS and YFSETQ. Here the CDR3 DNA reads TGCGCCAGCAGCTTGGAACCCAGGGACACCCATTCACCCCTCCACTTT. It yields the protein CASSLEPRDTHSPLHF.

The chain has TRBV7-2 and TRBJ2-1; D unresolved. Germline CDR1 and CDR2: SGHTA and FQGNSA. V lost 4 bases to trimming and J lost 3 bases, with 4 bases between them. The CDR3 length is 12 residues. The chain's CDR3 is CASSSIYNEQFF. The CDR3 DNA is TGTGCCAGCAGCTCTATCTACAATGAGCAGTTCTTC.

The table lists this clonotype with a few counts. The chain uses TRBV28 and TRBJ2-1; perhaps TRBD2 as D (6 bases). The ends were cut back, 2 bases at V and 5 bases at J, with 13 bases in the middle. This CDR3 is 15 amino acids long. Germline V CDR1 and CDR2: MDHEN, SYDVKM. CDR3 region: CASSLHGGNHNEQFF. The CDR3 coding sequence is TGTGCCAGCAGTTTACACGGGGGAAATCACAATGAGCAGTTCTTC.

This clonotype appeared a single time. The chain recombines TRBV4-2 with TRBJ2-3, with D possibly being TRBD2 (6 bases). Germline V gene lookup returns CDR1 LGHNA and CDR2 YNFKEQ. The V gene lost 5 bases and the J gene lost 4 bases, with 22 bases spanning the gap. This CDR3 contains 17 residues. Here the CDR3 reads CASSEAPLVGGSDTQYF. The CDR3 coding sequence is TGTGCCAGCAGCGAGGCCCCTCTAGTGGGGGGTTCAGATACGCAGTATTTT.

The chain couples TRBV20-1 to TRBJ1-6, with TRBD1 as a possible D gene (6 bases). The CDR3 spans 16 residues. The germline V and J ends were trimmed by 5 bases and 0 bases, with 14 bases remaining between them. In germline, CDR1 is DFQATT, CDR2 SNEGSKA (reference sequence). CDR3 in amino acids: CSAWDTRNSYNSPLHF. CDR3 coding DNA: TGCAGTGCTTGGGACACCCGCAACTCCTATAATTCACCCCTCCACTTT.

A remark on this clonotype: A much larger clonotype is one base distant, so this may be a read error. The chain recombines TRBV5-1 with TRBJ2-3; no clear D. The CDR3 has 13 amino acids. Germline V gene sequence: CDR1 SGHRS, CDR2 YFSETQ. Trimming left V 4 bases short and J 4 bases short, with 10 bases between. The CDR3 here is CASSAGGADTQYF. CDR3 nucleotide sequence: TGCGCCAGCAGCGCCGGTGGTGCAGATACGCAGTATTTT.

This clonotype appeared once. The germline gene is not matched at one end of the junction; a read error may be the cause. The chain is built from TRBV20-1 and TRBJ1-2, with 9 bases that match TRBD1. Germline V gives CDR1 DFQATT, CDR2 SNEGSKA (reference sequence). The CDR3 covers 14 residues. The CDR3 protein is CSARRTGEVYSYTF. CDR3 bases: TGCAGTGCTAGGAGGACAGGGGAGGTCTATAGCTACACCTTC.

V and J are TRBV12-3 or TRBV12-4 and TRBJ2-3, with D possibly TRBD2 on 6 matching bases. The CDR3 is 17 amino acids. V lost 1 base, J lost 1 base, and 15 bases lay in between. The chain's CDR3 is CASSLVQVGGGTDTQYF. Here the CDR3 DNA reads TGTGCCAGCAGTTTAGTTCAAGTTGGCGGGGGCACAGATACGCAGTATTTT.

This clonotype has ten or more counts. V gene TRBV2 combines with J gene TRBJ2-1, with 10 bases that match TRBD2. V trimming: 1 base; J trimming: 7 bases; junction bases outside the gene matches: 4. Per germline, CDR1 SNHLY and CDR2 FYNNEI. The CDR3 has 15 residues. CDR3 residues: CASSEGLAGVNEQFF. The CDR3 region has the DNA TGTGCCAGCAGTGAAGGTCTAGCGGGAGTGAATGAGCAGTTCTTC. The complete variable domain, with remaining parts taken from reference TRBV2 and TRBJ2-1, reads EPEVTQTPSHQVTQMGQEVILRCVPISNHLYFYWYRQILGQKVEFLVSFYNNEISEKSEIFDDQFSVERPDGSNFTLKIRSTKLEDSAMYFCASSEGLAGVNEQFFGPGTRLTVL.

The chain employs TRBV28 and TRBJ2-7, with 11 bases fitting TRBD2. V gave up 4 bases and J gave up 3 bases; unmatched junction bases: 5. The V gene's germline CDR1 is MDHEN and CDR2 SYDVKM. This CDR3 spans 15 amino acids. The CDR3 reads CASSSVAGGDYEQYF. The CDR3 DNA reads TGTGCCAGCAGTTCCGTAGCGGGAGGGGACTACGAGCAGTACTTC. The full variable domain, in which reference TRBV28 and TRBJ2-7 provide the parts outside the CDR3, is DVKVTQSSRYLVKRTGEKVFLECVQDMDHENMFWYRQDPGLGLRLIYFSYDVKMKEKGDIPEGYSVSREKKERFSLILESASTNQTSMYLCASSSVAGGDYEQYFGPGTRLTVT.

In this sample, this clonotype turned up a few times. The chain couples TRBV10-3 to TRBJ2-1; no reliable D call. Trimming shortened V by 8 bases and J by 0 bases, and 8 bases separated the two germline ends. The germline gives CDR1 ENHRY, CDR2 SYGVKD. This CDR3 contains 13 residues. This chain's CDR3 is CAIRQSSYNEQFF. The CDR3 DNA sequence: TGTGCCATCCGGCAGAGCTCCTACAATGAGCAGTTCTTC.

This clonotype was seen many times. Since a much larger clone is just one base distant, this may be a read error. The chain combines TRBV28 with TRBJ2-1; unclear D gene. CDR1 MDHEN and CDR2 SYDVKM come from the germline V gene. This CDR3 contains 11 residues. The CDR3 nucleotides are TGTGCCAGCAGCTCCGACAATGAGCAGTTCTTC. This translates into CASSSDNEQFF.

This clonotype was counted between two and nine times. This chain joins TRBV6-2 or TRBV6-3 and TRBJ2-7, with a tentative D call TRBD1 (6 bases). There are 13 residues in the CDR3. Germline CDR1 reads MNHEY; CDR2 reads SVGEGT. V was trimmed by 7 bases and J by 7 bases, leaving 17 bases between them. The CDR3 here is CASTQLQGREQYF. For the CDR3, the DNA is TGTGCCAGCACCCAGCTACAGGGTCGTGAGCAGTACTTC.

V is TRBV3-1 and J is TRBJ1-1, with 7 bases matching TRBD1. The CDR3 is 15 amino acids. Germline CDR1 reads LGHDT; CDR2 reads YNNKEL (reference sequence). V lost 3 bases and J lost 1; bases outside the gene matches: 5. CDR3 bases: TGTGCCAGCAGCCACCGACAGGGAGGGAACACTGAAGCTTTCTTT. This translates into CASSHRQGGNTEAFF.

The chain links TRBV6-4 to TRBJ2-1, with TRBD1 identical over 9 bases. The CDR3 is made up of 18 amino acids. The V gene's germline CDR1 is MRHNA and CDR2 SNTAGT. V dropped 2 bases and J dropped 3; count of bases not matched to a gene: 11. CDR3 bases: TGTGCCAGCAGTGACAGGGCCTACGGACAGGGGATCTACAATGAGCAGTTCTTC. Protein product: CASSDRAYGQGIYNEQFF.

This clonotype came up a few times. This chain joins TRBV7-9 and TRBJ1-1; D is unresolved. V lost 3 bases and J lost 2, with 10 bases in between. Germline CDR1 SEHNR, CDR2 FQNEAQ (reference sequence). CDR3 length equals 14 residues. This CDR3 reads CASSLMDLNTEAFF. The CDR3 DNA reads TGTGCCAGCAGCTTGATGGACCTAAACACTGAAGCTTTCTTT.